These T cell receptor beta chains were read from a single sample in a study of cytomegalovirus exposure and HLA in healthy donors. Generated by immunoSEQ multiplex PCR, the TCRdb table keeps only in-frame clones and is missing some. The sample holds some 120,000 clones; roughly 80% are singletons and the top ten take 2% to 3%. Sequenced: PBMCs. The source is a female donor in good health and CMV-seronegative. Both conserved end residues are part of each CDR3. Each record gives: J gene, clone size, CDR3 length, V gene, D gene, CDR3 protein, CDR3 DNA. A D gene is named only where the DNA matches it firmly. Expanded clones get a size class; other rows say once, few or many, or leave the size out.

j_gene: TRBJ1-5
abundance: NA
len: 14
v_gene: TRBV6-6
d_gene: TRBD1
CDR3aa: CASPRGSGNQPQHF
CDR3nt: TGTGCCAGCCCCAGGGGGTCGGGGAATCAGCCCCAGCATTTT

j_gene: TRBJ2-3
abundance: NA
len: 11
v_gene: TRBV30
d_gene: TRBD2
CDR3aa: CAWSPGGYQYF
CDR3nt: TGTGCCTGGAGTCCGGGGGGTTATCAGTATTTT

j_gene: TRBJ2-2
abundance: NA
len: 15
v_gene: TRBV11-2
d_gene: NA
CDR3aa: CASSRSSVITGELFF
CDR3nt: TGTGCCAGCAGCCGGAGTAGCGTGATAACCGGGGAGCTGTTTTTT

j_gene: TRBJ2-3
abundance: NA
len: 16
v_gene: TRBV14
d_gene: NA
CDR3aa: CASSQDHPGSTDTQYF
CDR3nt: TGTGCCAGCAGCCAAGATCATCCAGGTAGCACAGATACGCAGTATTTT

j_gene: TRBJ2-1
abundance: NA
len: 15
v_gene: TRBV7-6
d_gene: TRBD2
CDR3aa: CASSLDPSGAYEQFF
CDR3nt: TGTGCCAGCAGCTTAGACCCTAGCGGGGCCTATGAGCAGTTCTTC

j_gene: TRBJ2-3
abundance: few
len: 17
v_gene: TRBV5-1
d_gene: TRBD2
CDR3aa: CASSFGGSGVSTDTQYF
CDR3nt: TGCGCCAGCAGCTTCGGGGGTAGCGGGGTTAGCACAGATACGCAGTATTTT

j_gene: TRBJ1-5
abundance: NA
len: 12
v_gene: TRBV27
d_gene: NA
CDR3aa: CASSSQGQPQHF
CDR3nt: TGTGCCAGCAGTTCTCAGGGCCAGCCCCAGCATTTT

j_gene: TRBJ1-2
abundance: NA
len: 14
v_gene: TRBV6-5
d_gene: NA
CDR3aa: CASSYSTGNYGYTF
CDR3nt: TGTGCCAGCAGTTACTCCACGGGTAACTATGGCTACACCTTC

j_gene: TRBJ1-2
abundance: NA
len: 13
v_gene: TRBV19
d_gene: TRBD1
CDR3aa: CASSLPGGYGYTF
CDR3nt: TGTGCCAGTAGTCTGCCAGGGGGCTATGGCTACACCTTC

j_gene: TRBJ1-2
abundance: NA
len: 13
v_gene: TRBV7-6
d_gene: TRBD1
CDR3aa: CASSLEGAQFYTF
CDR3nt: TGTGCCAGCAGCTTAGAGGGGGCCCAGTTCTACACCTTC

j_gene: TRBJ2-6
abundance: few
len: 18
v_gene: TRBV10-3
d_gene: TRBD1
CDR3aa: CAISEAHGQGAGANVLTF
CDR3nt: TGTGCCATCAGTGAGGCACATGGACAGGGGGCTGGGGCCAACGTCCTGACTTTC

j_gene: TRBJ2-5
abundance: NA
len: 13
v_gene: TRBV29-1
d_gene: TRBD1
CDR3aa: CSVAGGFLETQYF
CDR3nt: TGCAGCGTGGCAGGGGGATTTTTAGAGACCCAGTACTTC

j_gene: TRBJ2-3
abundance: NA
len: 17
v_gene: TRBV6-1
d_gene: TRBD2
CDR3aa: CASSVTSGGRFTDTQYF
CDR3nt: TGTGCCAGCAGTGTCACTAGCGGGGGAAGATTCACAGATACGCAGTATTTT

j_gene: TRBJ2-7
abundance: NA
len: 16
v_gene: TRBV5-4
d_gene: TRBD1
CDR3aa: CASSVTGTGSPYEQYF
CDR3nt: TGTGCCAGCAGCGTAACCGGGACAGGGTCCCCCTACGAGCAGTACTTC

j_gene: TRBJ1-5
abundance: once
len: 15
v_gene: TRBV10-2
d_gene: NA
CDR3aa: CASSESEGLYQPQHF
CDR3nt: TGCGCCAGCAGTGAGTCGGAGGGACTGTATCAGCCCCAGCATTTT

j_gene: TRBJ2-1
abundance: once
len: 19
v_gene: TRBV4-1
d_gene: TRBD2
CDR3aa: CASSQDPASGVISYNEQFF
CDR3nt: TGCGCCAGCAGCCAAGATCCCGCTAGCGGGGTCATCTCCTACAATGAGCAGTTCTTC

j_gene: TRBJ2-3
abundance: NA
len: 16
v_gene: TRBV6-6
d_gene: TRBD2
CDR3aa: CASSTPQSGGKDTQYF
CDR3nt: TGTGCCAGCAGTACGCCACAGAGCGGGGGGAAAGATACGCAGTATTTT

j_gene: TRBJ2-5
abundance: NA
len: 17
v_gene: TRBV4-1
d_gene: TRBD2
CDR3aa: CASSQERLAGGSETQYF
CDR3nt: TGCGCCAGCAGCCAAGAAAGACTAGCGGGGGGATCAGAGACCCAGTACTTC

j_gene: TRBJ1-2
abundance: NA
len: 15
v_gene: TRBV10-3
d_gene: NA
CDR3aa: CAISESDGTNYGYTF
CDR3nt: TGTGCCATCAGTGAGTCAGACGGGACTAACTATGGCTACACCTTC

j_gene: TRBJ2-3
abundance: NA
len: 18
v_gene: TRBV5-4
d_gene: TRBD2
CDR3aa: CASSLSSGLAGGLDTQYF
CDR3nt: TGTGCCAGCAGCTTATCCTCGGGACTAGCGGGGGGGCTAGATACGCAGTATTTT

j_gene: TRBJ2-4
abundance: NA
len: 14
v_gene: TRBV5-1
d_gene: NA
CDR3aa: CASSQARGKNIQYF
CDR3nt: TGCGCCAGCAGTCAGGCCAGGGGCAAAAACATTCAGTACTTC

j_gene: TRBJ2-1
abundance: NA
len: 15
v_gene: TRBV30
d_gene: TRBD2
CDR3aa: CAWKFLAGGYNEQFF
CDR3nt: TGTGCCTGGAAATTTTTAGCGGGGGGCTACAATGAGCAGTTCTTC